The rows below give T cell receptor beta chains drawn from one sample of a study of PD-1 blockade in mismatch repair-deficient tumors. Libraries were prepared by immunoSEQ multiplex PCR; TCRdb keeps only in-frame clonotypes and omits some of them. The data contain some 130,000 clones, 88% of them singletons. The sample here was peripheral blood, taken 70 to 73 weeks after starting pembrolizumab. The receptor set was obtained from an adult with mismatch repair-deficient cancer. Both conserved end residues are part of each CDR3. A D gene is named only where the DNA matches it firmly. Only part of the rows carry a size: once, few, many, or a class if the clone is expanded.

TRBV29-1,TRBJ2-3,NA,NA,CSVEDPVLGTDTQYF,TGCAGCGTTGAAGATCCCGTATTAGGCACAGATACGCAGTATTTT
TRBV28,TRBJ2-7,once,TRBD2,CASSPRLAGAYEQYF,TGTGCCAGCAGTCCCCGACTAGCGGGAGCCTACGAGCAGTACTTC
TRBV10-1,TRBJ2-4,NA,TRBD2,CANPPWQTWGGKNIQYF,TGCGCCAACCCCCCCTGGCAAACCTGGGGGGGCAAAAACATTCAGTACTTC
TRBV10-3,TRBJ1-1,NA,NA,CAISDYGWTEAFF,TGTGCCATCAGTGATTACGGCTGGACTGAAGCTTTCTTT
TRBV28,TRBJ1-2,NA,TRBD1,CASSTPTGGLRGYTF,TGTGCCAGCAGTACCCCGACAGGGGGATTGAGGGGCTACACCTTC
TRBV11-2,TRBJ1-4,NA,TRBD1,CASRKGTGVGNEKLFF,TGTGCCAGCAGAAAAGGGACAGGTGTGGGGAATGAAAAACTGTTTTTT
TRBV7-9,TRBJ2-2,NA,TRBD1,CASRRQGGRELFF,TGTGCCAGCAGGAGACAGGGGGGCCGGGAGCTGTTTTTT
TRBV5-1,TRBJ2-7,NA,TRBD1,CASSPPDRAYEQYF,TGCGCCAGCAGCCCTCCGGACAGGGCGTACGAGCAGTACTTC
TRBV5-6,TRBJ2-2,NA,NA,CASSLGQFTGELFF,TGTGCCAGCAGCTTGGGACAGTTCACCGGGGAGCTGTTTTTT
TRBV4-1,TRBJ2-7,NA,TRBD2,CASSGGEGRYEQYF,TGCGCCAGCAGCGGGGGGGAGGGCCGTTACGAGCAGTACTTC
TRBV7-9,TRBJ2-2,NA,NA,CASSPSSPGELFF,TGTGCCAGCAGCCCAAGTTCACCCGGGGAGCTGTTTTTT
TRBV11-2,TRBJ2-7,NA,TRBD1,CASSSGQGNDEEQYF,TGTGCCAGCAGCTCGGGACAGGGGAATGATGAGGAGCAGTACTTC
TRBV7-6,TRBJ2-7,NA,NA,CASSLGGSMDYEQYF,TGTGCCAGCAGCTTAGGGGGGAGTATGGACTACGAGCAGTACTTC
TRBV27,TRBJ2-3,NA,NA,CASSTTGPLFLGTDTQYF,TGTGCCAGCAGTACCACAGGGCCTCTCTTTCTAGGCACAGATACGCAGTATTTT
TRBV4-1,TRBJ1-3,NA,NA,CASSQLTGSGNTIYF,TGCGCCAGCAGCCAGTTAACAGGTAGCGGAAACACCATATATTTT
TRBV27,TRBJ2-7,NA,NA,CASSRGATSYEQYF,TGTGCCAGCAGCCGCGGGGCTACGTCCTACGAGCAGTACTTC
TRBV12-5,TRBJ1-4,once,TRBD1,CASGSFWDRGQGKLFF,TGTGCTAGTGGTTCCTTCTGGGACAGGGGGCAGGGAAAACTGTTTTTT
TRBV7-9,TRBJ2-1,once,NA,CASSVGWRDPTIEQFF,TGTGCCAGCAGCGTGGGGTGGCGGGACCCTACTATAGAGCAGTTCTTC
TRBV15,TRBJ1-4,NA,NA,CATSRRDATNEKLFF,TGTGCCACCAGCCGTCGAGATGCAACTAATGAAAAACTGTTTTTT
TRBV6-5,TRBJ2-1,NA,NA,CASRYSGEQFF,TGTGCCAGCAGGTATAGCGGTGAGCAGTTCTTC
TRBV6-6,TRBJ1-1,NA,NA,CASEGQHTEAFF,TGTGCCAGCGAAGGACAGCACACTGAAGCTTTCTTT
TRBV4-3,TRBJ2-7,once,NA,CASSHNLAREQYF,TGCGCCAGCAGCCACAACCTAGCGCGCGAGCAGTACTTC
TRBV10-3,TRBJ2-5,NA,TRBD1,CAISGGTGAQETQYF,TGTGCCATCAGTGGCGGGACAGGGGCGCAAGAGACCCAGTACTTC
TRBV9,TRBJ2-2,few,NA,CASSTTGELFF,TGTGCCAGCAGCACGACCGGGGAGCTGTTTTTT
TRBV9,TRBJ1-3,NA,TRBD1,CASSAIDRGSGNTIYF,TGTGCCAGCAGCGCCATCGACAGGGGAAGTGGAAACACCATATATTTT
TRBV9,TRBJ1-5,NA,TRBD1,CASSVGTGGNQPQHF,TGTGCCAGCAGCGTAGGGACAGGGGGCAATCAGCCCCAGCATTTT
TRBV7-9,TRBJ2-6,NA,NA,CASSLGSGANVLTF,TGTGCCAGCAGCTTAGGGTCTGGGGCCAACGTCCTGACTTTC
TRBV6-1,TRBJ2-7,NA,NA,CASSPDAYEQYF,TGTGCCAGCAGTCCGGATGCCTACGAGCAGTACTTC
TRBV5-6,TRBJ1-4,NA,NA,CASSPGTNEKLFF,TGTGCCAGCAGCCCTGGGACGAATGAAAAACTGTTTTTT
TRBV11-2,TRBJ1-1,NA,NA,CASSLGGNTEAFF,TGTGCCAGCAGCTTAGGAGGAAACACTGAAGCTTTCTTT
TRBV11-2,TRBJ1-1,NA,NA,CASSLVYTEAFF,TGTGCCAGCAGCTTAGTTTATACTGAAGCTTTCTTT
TRBV6-5,TRBJ1-1,once,NA,CASRGLMNTEAFF,TGTGCCAGCAGGGGGCTAATGAACACTGAAGCTTTCTTT
TRBV4-3,TRBJ1-2,NA,NA,CASSPGRGTYGYTF,TGCGCCAGCAGCCCGGGGCGGGGGACTTATGGCTACACCTTC
TRBV4-2,TRBJ1-2,NA,NA,CASSQEEGSFYGYTF,TGTGCCAGCAGCCAAGAAGAGGGCTCCTTCTATGGCTACACCTTC
TRBV9,TRBJ2-1,NA,TRBD2,CASSGGKVAGEEQFF,TGTGCCAGCAGCGGGGGGAAGGTAGCGGGAGAGGAGCAGTTCTTC
TRBV19,TRBJ2-7,once,TRBD2,CASSMTSGRSHEQYF,TGTGCCAGTAGTATGACTAGCGGGAGATCCCACGAGCAGTACTTC
TRBV9,TRBJ2-2,NA,NA,CASSPGTGELFF,TGTGCCAGCAGCCCTGGGACCGGGGAGCTGTTTTTT
TRBV27,TRBJ1-3,few,NA,CASRGLGPGNTIYF,TGTGCCAGCAGGGGGCTAGGTCCTGGAAACACCATATATTTT
TRBV7-9,TRBJ1-3,NA,NA,CASSTAFSGNTIYF,TGTGCCAGCAGCACCGCTTTCTCTGGAAACACCATATATTTT
TRBV4-3,TRBJ2-7,NA,TRBD2,CASSQDIGTSGAYEQYF,TGCGCCAGCAGCCAAGATATTGGGACTAGCGGAGCCTACGAGCAGTACTTC
TRBV28,TRBJ2-5,NA,TRBD1,CASSFRPPVRDRGQTQYF,TGTGCCAGCAGTTTTCGTCCACCCGTCCGGGACAGGGGACAGACCCAGTACTTC
TRBV11-2,TRBJ2-1,NA,NA,CASSLSSSRYNEQFF,TGTGCCAGCAGCTTATCGTCCTCCCGCTACAATGAGCAGTTCTTC
TRBV30,TRBJ2-1,NA,NA,CASSADRAGTTLYNEQFF,TGTGCCTCATCCGCTGACAGGGCCGGGACTACCCTCTACAATGAGCAGTTCTTC
TRBV29-1,TRBJ2-1,NA,TRBD2,CSVDASSGRADEQFF,TGCAGCGTTGATGCGTCTAGCGGGAGGGCAGATGAGCAGTTCTTC